A single T cell receptor (beta chain) is shown here with its context. Its target is unknown. According to the study, TCR beta libraries were built with iRepertoire HTBI primers and CDR3-region Arm-PCR. One entry per CDR3 protein results from TCRdb running MiXCR on the multiplex PCR reads. The sample lists about 610,000 distinct CDR3 sequences, about 16% occurring once. Time point indicated: newly diagnosed GD, antithyroid drugs for less than 3 months. Scientists built the TCR library using RNA that was extracted from PBMCs. The patients were enrolled through endocrinology in Xi'an, China. This entry is derived from a study of regulatory T cells in long-lasting Graves disease. Study-wide findings and caveats: When disease was persistent, TRBV28, TRBJ1-2 and TRBJ2-5 were the favored segments.

The CDR3 sequence is 14 residues long. The V and J ends lost 5 bases and 6 bases respectively, with 15 bases between them. CDR1 is SGHVS and CDR2 is FNYEAQ in the germline V gene. These data were also reused for a study on T cells in Graves' hyperthyroidism and ophthalmopathy. From that report: HTBI primers were used for first-round RT-PCR of the TCR CDR3.

This TCR was sampled from a man between 18 and 35 years old with Graves disease. The sample here was peripheral blood mononuclear cells (PBMCs), taken at new diagnosis, from a patient treated with antithyroid drugs. The chain couples TRBV7-6 to TRBJ2-3, with D perhaps matching TRBD2 (5 bases). This CDR3 is CASSTQLGPDTQYF. Written as DNA, the CDR3 is TGTGCCAGCAGCACCCAACTAGGGCCCGATACGCAGTATTTT.